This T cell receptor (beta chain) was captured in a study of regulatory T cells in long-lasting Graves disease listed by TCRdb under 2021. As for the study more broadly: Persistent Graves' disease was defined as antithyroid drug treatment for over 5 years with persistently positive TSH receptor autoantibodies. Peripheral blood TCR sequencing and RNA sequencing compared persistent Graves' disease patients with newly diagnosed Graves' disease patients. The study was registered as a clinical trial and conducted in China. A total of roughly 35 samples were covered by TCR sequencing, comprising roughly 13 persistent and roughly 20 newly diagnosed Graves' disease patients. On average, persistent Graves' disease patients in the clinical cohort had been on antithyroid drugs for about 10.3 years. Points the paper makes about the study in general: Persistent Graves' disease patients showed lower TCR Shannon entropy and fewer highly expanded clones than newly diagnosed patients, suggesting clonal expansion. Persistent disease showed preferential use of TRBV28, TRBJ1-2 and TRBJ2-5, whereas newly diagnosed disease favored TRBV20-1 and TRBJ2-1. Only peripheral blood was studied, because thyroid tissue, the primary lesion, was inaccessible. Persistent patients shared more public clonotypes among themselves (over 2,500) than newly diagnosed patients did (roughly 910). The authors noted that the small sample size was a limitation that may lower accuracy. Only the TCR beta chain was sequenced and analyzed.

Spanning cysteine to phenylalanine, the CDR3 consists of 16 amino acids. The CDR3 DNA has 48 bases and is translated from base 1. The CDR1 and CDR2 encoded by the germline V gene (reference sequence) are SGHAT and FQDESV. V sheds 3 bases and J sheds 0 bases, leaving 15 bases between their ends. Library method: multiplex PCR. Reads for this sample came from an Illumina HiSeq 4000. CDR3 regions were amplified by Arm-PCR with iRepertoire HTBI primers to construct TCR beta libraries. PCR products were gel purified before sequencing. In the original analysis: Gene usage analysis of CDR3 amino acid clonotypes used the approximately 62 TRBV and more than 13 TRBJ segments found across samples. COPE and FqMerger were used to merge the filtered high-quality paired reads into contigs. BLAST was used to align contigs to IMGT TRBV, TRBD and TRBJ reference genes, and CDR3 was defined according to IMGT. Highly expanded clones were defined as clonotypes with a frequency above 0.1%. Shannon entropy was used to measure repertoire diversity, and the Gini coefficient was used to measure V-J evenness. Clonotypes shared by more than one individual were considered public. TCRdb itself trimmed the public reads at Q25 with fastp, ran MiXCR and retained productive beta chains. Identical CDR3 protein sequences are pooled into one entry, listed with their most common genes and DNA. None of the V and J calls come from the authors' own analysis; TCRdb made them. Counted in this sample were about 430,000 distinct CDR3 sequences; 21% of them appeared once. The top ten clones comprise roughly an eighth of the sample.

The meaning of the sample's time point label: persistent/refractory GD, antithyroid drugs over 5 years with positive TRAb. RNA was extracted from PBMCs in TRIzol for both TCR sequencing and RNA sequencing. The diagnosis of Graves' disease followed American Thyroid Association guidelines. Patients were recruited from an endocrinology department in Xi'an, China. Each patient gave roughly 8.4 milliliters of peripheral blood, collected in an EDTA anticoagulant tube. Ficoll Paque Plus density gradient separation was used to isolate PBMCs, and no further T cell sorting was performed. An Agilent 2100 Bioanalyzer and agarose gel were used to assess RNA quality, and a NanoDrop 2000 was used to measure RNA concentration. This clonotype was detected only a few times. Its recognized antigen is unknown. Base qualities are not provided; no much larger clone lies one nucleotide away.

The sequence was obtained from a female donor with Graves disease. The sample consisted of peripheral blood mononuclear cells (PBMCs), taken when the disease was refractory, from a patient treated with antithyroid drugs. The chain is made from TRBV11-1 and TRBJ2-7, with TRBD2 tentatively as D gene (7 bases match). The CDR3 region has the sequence CASSLGAGVSSYEQYF. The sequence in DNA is TGTGCCAGCAGCTTGGGGGCGGGAGTATCCTCCTACGAGCAGTACTTC.